This record covers a single TCR beta chain. Antigen unknown. This specimen comes from a study of cytomegalovirus exposure and HLA in healthy donors. The study drew the donors from its approximately 120-subject validation cohort, separate from the roughly 670-subject first cohort. Overall study findings and caveats: In vitro testing confirmed a few CMV-associated chains as specific for CMV antigens. A classifier reportedly called cytomegalovirus status with high sensitivity and specificity.

Profiling relied on immunoSEQ multiplex PCR, and the TCRdb table lists in-frame clones only, not all of them. The repertoire holds tens of thousands of clones, with over 80% as singletons. The sequence derives from a man aged 25-45 years in good health and CMV-seronegative. Sequencing was done on a sample of PBMCs.

The CDR3 DNA is TGTGCCAGCTCAGGAGGTCCCCTCACAGATACGCAGTATTTT. Its protein product is CASSGGPLTDTQYF. V and J are TRBV18 and TRBJ2-3; D might be TRBD2 (5 bases). The CDR3 loop spans 14 amino acids. Germline V gives CDR1 KGHSH, CDR2 LQKENI. V lost 5 bases to trimming and J lost 2 bases, with 11 bases between them.